This TCR beta chain was identified in a study of T-cell memory formation after mild COVID-19. TCRdb re-derived calls from the 5' RACE reads in MiXCR, one entry per CDR3 protein. The sample yields about 260,000 distinct CDR3 sequences, roughly 16% seen once. This clonotype was detected only a few times. V was trimmed by 5 bases and J by 9 bases, leaving 14 bases between them. CDR1 is SGHTA, CDR2 FQGNSA, per germline. CDR3 length equals 13 residues. This chain links TRBV7-2 with TRBJ1-5; D is unresolved. The sequence was obtained from a man between 18 and 29 years old who had mild COVID-19 (a few samples of this study predate the infection). Cell type and time point are not known. The sample taken for sequencing was PBMCs or a T cell subset sorted from them (not recorded which). CDR3 sequence: CASSPDPNGPQHF. The CDR3 region has the DNA TGTGCCAGCAGCCCCGACCCGAATGGGCCCCAGCATTTT. The variable domain in full, completed from reference TRBV7-2 and TRBJ1-5, reads GAGVSQSPSNKVTEKGKDVELRCDPISGHTALYWYRQSLGQGLEFLIYFQGNSAPDKSGLPSDRFSAERTGGSVSTLTIQRTQQEDSAVYLCASSPDPNGPQHFGDGTRLSIL.